This T cell receptor beta chain was recorded in a study of CD4+ T cells in melanoma. Overall study results and limits: A reported correlation linked neoantigen-specific CD4+ T cells to CD8+, macrophage and B cell function.

Profiling relied on immunoSEQ multiplex PCR, and the TCRdb table lists in-frame clones only, not all of them. Among about 10,000 clones listed, about 63% were seen once. About this clone: The target antigen is unknown.

Trimming left V 5 bases short and J 7 bases short, with 8 bases between. The CDR3 is 11 residues long. Germline V lookup: CDR1 SQVTM, CDR2 ANQGSEA. V and J are TRBV29-1 and TRBJ2-2; D unresolved. What was sequenced was cells from a culture (not recorded whether cultured in vitro). The sequence was collected from a human donor with melanoma. CDR3 loop: CSVSDGGELFF. CDR3 bases: TGCAGCGTTTCTGATGGCGGGGAGCTGTTTTTT.